The clone carrying this T cell receptor (beta chain) was counted ten times or more. Its target is unknown. Each CDR3 protein is one row after TCRdb ran MiXCR on the 5' RACE reads. The sample records some 220,000 distinct CDR3 sequences, 3% to 4% being singletons. The data were obtained in a study of T cells after yellow fever vaccination. Study-level results: Clones that expanded after primary vaccination mostly reappeared after the booster (96% CD4, 70% to 90% CD8). Contamination of FACS-sorted repertoires by abundant clonotypes from the bulk population could occur. Researchers noted that a small share of clonotypes showed up in both CD4 and CD8 compartments.

V shed 5 bases and J 3 bases; nucleotides not matched to a gene: 2. Germline V gene lookup returns CDR1 MNHEY and CDR2 SMNVEV (reference sequence). This CDR3 region has 13 residues. This TCR was sampled from a man aged 18 to 29 who received the YFV17D yellow fever vaccine. The V call is TRBV27, the J call TRBJ1-2; 8 nucleotides line up with TRBD1. Sequenced material: CD4+ T cells sorted from PBMCs, taken 10 days after the yellow fever booster vaccination. The CDR3 protein is CASSATGDYGYTF. CDR3 in DNA: TGTGCCAGCAGTGCGACAGGGGACTATGGCTACACCTTC.